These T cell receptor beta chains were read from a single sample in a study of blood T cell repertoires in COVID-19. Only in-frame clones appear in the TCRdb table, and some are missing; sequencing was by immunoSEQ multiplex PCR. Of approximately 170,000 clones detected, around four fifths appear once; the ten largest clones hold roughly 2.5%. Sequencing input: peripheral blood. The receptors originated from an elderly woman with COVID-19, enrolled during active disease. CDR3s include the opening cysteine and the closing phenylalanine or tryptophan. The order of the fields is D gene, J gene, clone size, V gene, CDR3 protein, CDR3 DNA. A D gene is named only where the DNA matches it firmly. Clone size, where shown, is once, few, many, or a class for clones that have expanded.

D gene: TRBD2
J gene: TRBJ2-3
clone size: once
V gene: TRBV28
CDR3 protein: CASRDLRESDTQYF
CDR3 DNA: TGTGCCAGCAGAGACTTGCGGGAGTCAGATACGCAGTATTTT

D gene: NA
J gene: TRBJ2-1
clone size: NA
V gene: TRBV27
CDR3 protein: CASSLIGRGSSYNEQFF
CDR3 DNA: TGTGCCAGCAGTTTAATTGGCAGGGGAAGCTCCTACAATGAGCAGTTCTTC

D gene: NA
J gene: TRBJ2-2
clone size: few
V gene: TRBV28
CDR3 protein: CASCWAGRTGELFF
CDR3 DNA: TGTGCCAGCTGTTGGGCAGGGAGGACCGGGGAGCTGTTTTTT

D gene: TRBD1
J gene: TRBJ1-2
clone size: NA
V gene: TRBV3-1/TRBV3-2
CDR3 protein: CASSYRTGHYGYTF
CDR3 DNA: TGTGCCAGCAGCTATCGGACAGGGCACTATGGCTACACCTTC

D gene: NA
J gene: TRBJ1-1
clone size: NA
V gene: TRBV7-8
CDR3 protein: CASSRDRNTEAFF
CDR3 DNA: TGTGCCAGCAGCCGCGACAGAAACACTGAAGCTTTCTTT

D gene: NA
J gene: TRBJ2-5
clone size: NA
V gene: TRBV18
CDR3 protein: CASSPLQQETQYF
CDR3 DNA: TGTGCCAGCTCACCATTACAGCAAGAGACCCAGTACTTC

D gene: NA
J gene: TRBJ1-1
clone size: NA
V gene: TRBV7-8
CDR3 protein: CASSWGGLMNTEAFF
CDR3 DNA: TGTGCCAGCAGCTGGGGAGGGCTCATGAACACTGAAGCTTTCTTT

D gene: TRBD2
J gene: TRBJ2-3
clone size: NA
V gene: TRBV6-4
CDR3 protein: CASSETSGRVDTQYF
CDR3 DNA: TGTGCCAGCAGTGAAACTAGCGGGAGGGTGGATACGCAGTATTTT

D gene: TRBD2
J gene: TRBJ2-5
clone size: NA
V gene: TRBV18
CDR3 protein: CASSPVSPAGGPMYQETQYF
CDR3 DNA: TGTGCCAGCTCACCAGTCTCCCCCGCGGGGGGGCCTATGTACCAAGAGACCCAGTACTTC

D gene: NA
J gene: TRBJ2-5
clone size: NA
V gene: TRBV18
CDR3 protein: CASSPKPVETQYF
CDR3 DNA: TGTGCCAGCTCCCCAAAACCAGTCGAGACCCAGTACTTC

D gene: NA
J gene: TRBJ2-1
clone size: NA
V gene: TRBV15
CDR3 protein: CATSRGTSYNEQFF
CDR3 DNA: TGTGCCACCAGCAGAGGGACATCCTACAATGAGCAGTTCTTC

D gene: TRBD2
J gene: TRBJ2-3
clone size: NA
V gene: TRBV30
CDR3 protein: CAWSVRGLAGDTQYF
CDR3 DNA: TGTGCCTGGAGTGTACGAGGACTAGCGGGAGATACGCAGTATTTT

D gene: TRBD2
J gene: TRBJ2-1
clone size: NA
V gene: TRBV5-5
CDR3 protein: CASSLALLAGDNEQFF
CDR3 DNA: TGTGCCAGCAGCTTGGCCCTGCTAGCGGGAGACAATGAGCAGTTCTTC

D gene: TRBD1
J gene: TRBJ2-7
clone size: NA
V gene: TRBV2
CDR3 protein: CASSGGTGGWYEQYF
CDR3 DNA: TGTGCCAGCAGTGGCGGGACAGGGGGTTGGTACGAGCAGTACTTC

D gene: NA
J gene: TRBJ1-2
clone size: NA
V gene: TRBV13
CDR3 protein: CASSPGQGNYGYTF
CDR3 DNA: TGTGCCAGCAGTCCTGGGCAGGGGAACTATGGCTACACCTTC

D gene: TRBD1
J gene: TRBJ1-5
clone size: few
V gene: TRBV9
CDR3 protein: CASSPGTGDQPQHF
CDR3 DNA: TGTGCCAGCAGCCCCGGGACAGGGGATCAGCCCCAGCATTTT

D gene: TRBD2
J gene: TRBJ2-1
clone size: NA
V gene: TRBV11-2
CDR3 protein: CASSPGLAGPEQFF
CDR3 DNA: TGTGCCAGCAGCCCGGGACTAGCGGGCCCTGAGCAGTTCTTC

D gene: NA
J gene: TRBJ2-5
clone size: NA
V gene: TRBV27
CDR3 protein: CASSSGQFQETQYF
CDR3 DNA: TGTGCCAGCAGTTCAGGACAGTTCCAAGAGACCCAGTACTTC

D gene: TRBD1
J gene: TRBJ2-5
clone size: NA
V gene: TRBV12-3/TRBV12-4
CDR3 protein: CASGTRTGGTQYF
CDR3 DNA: TGTGCCAGCGGAACTCGGACAGGGGGTACCCAGTACTTC

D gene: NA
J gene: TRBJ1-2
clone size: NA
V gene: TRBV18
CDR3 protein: CASSPESRANYGYTF
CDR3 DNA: TGTGCCAGCTCACCAGAATCACGGGCTAACTATGGCTACACCTTC

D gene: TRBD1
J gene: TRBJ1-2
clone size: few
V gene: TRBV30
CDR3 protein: CAWTRDRGNTF
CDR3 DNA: TGTGCCTGGACCCGGGACAGGGGGAACACCTTC

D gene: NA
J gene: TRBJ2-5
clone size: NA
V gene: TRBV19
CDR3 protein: CASSIGGPQETQYF
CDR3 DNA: TGTGCCAGTAGTATAGGAGGGCCCCAAGAGACCCAGTACTTC

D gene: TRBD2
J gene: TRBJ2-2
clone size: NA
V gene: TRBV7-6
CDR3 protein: CASSHPGLAGGTGELFF
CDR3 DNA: TGTGCCAGCAGCCATCCCGGACTAGCGGGAGGGACCGGGGAGCTGTTTTTT

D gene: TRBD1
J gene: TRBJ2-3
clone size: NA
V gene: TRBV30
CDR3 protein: CAWSAGTGTDTQYF
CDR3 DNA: TGTGCCTGGAGTGCCGGGACAGGCACAGATACGCAGTATTTT

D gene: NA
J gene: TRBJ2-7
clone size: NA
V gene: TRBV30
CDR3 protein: CAWRTLRDIYYEQYF
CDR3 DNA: TGTGCCTGGAGGACGCTACGGGACATATACTACGAGCAGTACTTC

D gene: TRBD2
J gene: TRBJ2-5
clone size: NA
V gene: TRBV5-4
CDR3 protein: CASSLDLAGGVTQYF
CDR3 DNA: TGTGCCAGCAGCTTGGATCTAGCGGGGGGCGTGACCCAGTACTTC

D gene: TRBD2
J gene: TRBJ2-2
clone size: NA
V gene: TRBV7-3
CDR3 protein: CASSFASGGRGELFF
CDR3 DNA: TGTGCCAGCAGCTTTGCTAGCGGGGGTCGCGGGGAGCTGTTTTTT

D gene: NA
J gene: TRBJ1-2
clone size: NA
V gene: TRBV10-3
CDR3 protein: CAISEDAGVGYTF
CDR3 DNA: TGTGCCATCAGTGAGGACGCGGGGGTTGGCTACACCTTC

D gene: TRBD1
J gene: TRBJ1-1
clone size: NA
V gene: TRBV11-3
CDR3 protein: CASSLEGADTEAFF
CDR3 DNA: TGTGCCAGCAGCTTGGAGGGGGCGGATACTGAAGCTTTCTTT

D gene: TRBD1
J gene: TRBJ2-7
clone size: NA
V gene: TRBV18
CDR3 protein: CASSPGTGYQQYF
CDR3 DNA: TGTGCCAGCTCACCTGGGACAGGGTACCAGCAGTACTTC

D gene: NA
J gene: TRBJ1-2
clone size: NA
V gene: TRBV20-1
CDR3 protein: CSATGAYGYTF
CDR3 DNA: TGCAGTGCTACAGGGGCCTATGGCTACACCTTC

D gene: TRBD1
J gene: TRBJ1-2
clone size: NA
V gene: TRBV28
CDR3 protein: CASIRDRAYGYTF
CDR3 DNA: TGTGCCAGCATTAGGGACAGGGCGTACGGCTACACCTTC